What follows are 25 T cell receptor beta chains derived from one specimen sequenced in a study of graft-versus-host responses after intestinal transplantation. These receptors' antigens are unknown. The protocol was immunoSEQ multiplex PCR, while the TCRdb copy is restricted to in-frame clones and leaves out a portion. The sample holds 100,000 or so clones; 80% to 95% are singletons and the top ten take around 0.18%. The sample was unstimulated CD4+ T cells sorted from spleen or lymph node cells, taken before intestinal transplant. All receptors come from a human donor who received an intestinal transplant.

The chain links TRBV11-2 to TRBJ2-7; 9 nucleotides agree with TRBD2. Trimming cost V 3 bases and J 5 bases; bases outside gene matches: 8. The CDR3 contains 15 residues. Per the germline V gene, CDR1 is SGHAT and CDR2 is FQNNGV. Here the CDR3 reads CASSFRRGGRNEQYF. CDR3 bases: TGTGCCAGCAGCTTTAGGCGGGGGGGTAGGAACGAGCAGTACTTC. The full variable domain, with the rest looked up from reference TRBV11-2 and TRBJ2-7, is EAGVAQSPRYKIIEKRQSVAFWCNPISGHATLYWYQQILGQGPKLLIQFQNNGVVDDSQLPKDRFSAERLKGVDSTLKIQPAKLEDSAVYLCASSFRRGGRNEQYFGPGTRLTVT.

The chain uses TRBV6-6 and TRBJ2-7; no firm D call. This CDR3 has 16 amino acids. V was clipped by 0 bases and J by 0 bases, with 12 bases between them. Germline CDR1 is MNHNY and CDR2 is SVGAGI (reference sequence). As DNA, the CDR3 is TGTGCCAGCAGTTACTCGAGGCCAAGTAGCTCCTACGAGCAGTACTTC. Residues: CASSYSRPSSSYEQYF.

The rearrangement uses TRBV7-9 and TRBJ1-2, with D uncertain. Germline V lookup: CDR1 SEHNR, CDR2 FQNEAQ (reference sequence). V dropped 0 bases and J dropped 2 bases, with 7 bases sitting between them. This CDR3 contains 14 residues. The CDR3, as DNA: TGTGCCAGCAGCTTAGCAGGGAGGAACTATGGCTACACCTTC. Protein product: CASSLAGRNYGYTF.

This clone was seen a single time. This chain connects TRBV7-8 to TRBJ2-7; TRBD1 matches at 8 bases. Trimming cost V 0 bases and J 3 bases; bases outside gene matches: 13. This CDR3 is built from 18 residues. Germline V gene lookup returns CDR1 SGHVS and CDR2 FQNEAQ. CDR3 in amino acids: CASSLAGRGQGSIYEQYF. As DNA, the CDR3 is TGTGCCAGCAGCTTAGCAGGCCGCGGACAGGGATCGATCTACGAGCAGTACTTC.

This sequence joins TRBV7-2 and TRBJ2-7; 7 nucleotides agree with TRBD1. Germline CDR1 is SGHTA and CDR2 is FQGNSA. Losses at the gene ends were 3 bases for V and 0 bases for J; bases not matched to a gene: 2. The CDR3 runs to 14 residues. CDR3 coding DNA: TGTGCCAGCAGCTTTGACAGGGCCTCCTACGAGCAGTACTTC. This encodes CASSFDRASYEQYF.

The chain recombines TRBV11-1 with TRBJ2-7, with 7 bases matching TRBD1. The V segment lost 4 bases and the J segment 3 bases; nucleotides outside the gene matches: 6. The length of the CDR3 is 14 residues. Germline V CDR1 and CDR2: SGHAT, FQDESV (reference sequence). The CDR3 loop reads CASSSRQGYYEQYF. In DNA, the CDR3 is TGTGCCAGCAGCTCACGACAGGGCTACTACGAGCAGTACTTC.

The chain links TRBV27 to TRBJ1-5; 7 positions match TRBD1. V lost 4 bases to trimming and J lost 3 bases; unmatched junction nucleotides: 6. Germline V CDR1 and CDR2: MNHEY, SMNVEV (reference sequence). This CDR3 contains 15 residues. As DNA, the CDR3 is TGTGCCAGCAGTTCCCCGGACAGGATCAATCAGCCCCAGCATTTT. It is translated as CASSSPDRINQPQHF.

The gene calls are TRBV28 and TRBJ1-4; no definite D call. Germline V gene sequence: CDR1 MDHEN, CDR2 SYDVKM. Trimming took 5 bases from V and 5 from J, leaving 12 bases between them. The CDR3 runs to 14 residues. This CDR3 is CASSISGPNEKLFF. The DNA for the CDR3 is TGTGCCAGCAGTATATCGGGTCCAAATGAAAAACTGTTTTTT.

This rearrangement joins TRBV5-6 to TRBJ2-2, with 7 bases that match TRBD2. Trimming removed 3 bases from V and 6 bases from J; junction bases left unmatched: 11. Germline-derived CDR1 and CDR2 are SGHDT and YYEEEE. The CDR3 extends over 16 amino acids. CDR3 sequence: CASSSKELRGAGELFF. The DNA for the CDR3 is TGTGCCAGCAGCTCAAAAGAACTACGGGGGGCCGGGGAGCTGTTTTTT.

The V call is TRBV19, the J call TRBJ2-3; D remains ambiguous. CDR3 length equals 13 residues. V lost 6 bases and J lost 2, with 9 bases in between. The germline gives CDR1 LNHDA, CDR2 SQIVND (reference sequence). CDR3 protein: CASRNSDTDTQYF. DNA for the CDR3: TGTGCCAGTAGAAATTCAGACACAGATACGCAGTATTTT.

The V call is TRBV4-1, the J call TRBJ2-7; D perhaps matches TRBD1 (6 bases). The CDR3 extends over 13 amino acids. The germline V gene has CDR1 MGHRA and CDR2 YSYEKL. Trimming took off 0 bases at V and 5 bases at J, with 8 bases between the two ends. The CDR3 DNA sequence: TGCGCCAGCAGCCAAGAGGGGGCTCACGAGCAGTACTTC. It codes for CASSQEGAHEQYF.

V usage is TRBV4-1 and J usage is TRBJ2-1, with 9 bases identical to TRBD2. CDR1 and CDR2 (germline): MGHRA, YSYEKL. J was trimmed by 1 base and V by 0 bases; bases with no gene match: 1. The CDR3 loop spans 16 amino acids. The CDR3 loop is CASSQDTSGSYNEQFF. CDR3 coding DNA: TGCGCCAGCAGCCAAGATACTAGCGGGTCCTACAATGAGCAGTTCTTC.

In the case of this clone: Within the sample, other DNA sequences also encode this same CDR3. The J gene is TRBJ2-5, the V gene TRBV5-1; D unclear. This CDR3 is built from 13 residues. Trimming cost V 4 bases and J 1 base, with 8 bases left between them. Per the germline V gene, CDR1 is SGHRS and CDR2 is YFSETQ. Here the CDR3 DNA reads TGCGCCAGCAGCCTATCGCCCCAAGAGACCCAGTACTTC. This sequence encodes CASSLSPQETQYF.

The chain recombines TRBV4-2 with TRBJ1-4, with a weak D call TRBD1 (6 bases). V lost 0 bases and J lost 4, with 12 bases in between. CDR3 length equals 16 residues. CDR1 LGHNA and CDR2 YNFKEQ come from the germline V gene. CDR3 coding DNA: TGTGCCAGCAGCCAAGAACTAGGACAGTTTAATGAAAAACTGTTTTTT. This sequence encodes CASSQELGQFNEKLFF.

The chain is built from TRBV27 and TRBJ2-5, with a possible D match to TRBD1 (5 bases). This CDR3 is built from 14 residues. Trimming pared 0 bases from V and 5 bases from J, leaving 10 bases between. Per germline, CDR1 MNHEY and CDR2 SMNVEV (reference sequence). As DNA, the CDR3 is TGTGCCAGCAGTTTATCTAGGGGTTGGGAGACCCAGTACTTC. The encoded protein is CASSLSRGWETQYF.

The chain is built from TRBV2 and TRBJ2-5; 7 bases align to TRBD1. The better agreement between TRBJ2-7 and the DNA end casts doubt on the J call. CDR3 size: 13 residues. Per germline, CDR1 SNHLY and CDR2 FYNNEI. CDR3 sequence: CASSRGGLNEQYF. For the CDR3, the DNA is TGTGCCAGCAGTCGAGGGGGCTTGAACGAGCAGTACTTC.

The J gene is TRBJ2-5, the V gene TRBV30, with 13 positions matching TRBD2. The CDR3 runs to 18 residues. Germline CDR1 and CDR2: GTSNPN and SVGIG (reference sequence). Trimming took 6 bases from V and 3 from J; bases not matched to a gene: 16. CDR3 sequence: CACSTPGLAGKIEETQYF. The CDR3 nucleotides are TGTGCCTGTTCAACCCCGGGACTAGCGGGGAAGATCGAAGAGACCCAGTACTTC.

The gene calls are TRBV4-3 and TRBJ1-6; the match to TRBD1 covers 8 bases. Unmatched junction bases numbered 4, after V lost 2 bases and J lost 7 bases. Germline CDR1 LGHNA, CDR2 YSLEER. The CDR3 runs to 15 residues. The CDR3 DNA follows: TGCGCCAGCAGCCAACCGGACAGGGCAAATTCACCCCTCCACTTT. It is translated as CASSQPDRANSPLHF.

V and J are TRBV5-1 and TRBJ2-1; D is perhaps TRBD1 (7 bases). The CDR3 spans 16 residues. CDR1 is SGHRS, CDR2 YFSETQ, per germline. Trimming stripped 2 bases from V and 1 base from J, with 13 bases between. The CDR3 is CASSFGQGGSYNEQFF. As DNA, the CDR3 is TGCGCCAGCAGCTTTGGCCAGGGGGGATCCTACAATGAGCAGTTCTTC.

The genes are TRBV4-2 and TRBJ1-3; D perhaps matches TRBD1 (5 bases). Germline CDR1 and CDR2: LGHNA and YNFKEQ. The CDR3 sequence is 16 residues long. The V and J ends lost 0 bases and 4 bases respectively, with 13 bases between them. CDR3 protein: CASSQDAGTWGNTIYF. CDR3 in DNA: TGTGCCAGCAGCCAAGACGCGGGGACCTGGGGAAACACCATATATTTT.

This chain joins TRBV27 and TRBJ2-2; TRBD1 matches 9 bases. Per germline, CDR1 MNHEY and CDR2 SMNVEV (reference sequence). The CDR3 loop spans 17 amino acids. Unmatched junction bases numbered 15, after V lost 10 bases and J lost 3 bases. In DNA form, the CDR3 reads TGTGCCACCGCCTGGACAGGGGCGAGATTAGACACCGGGGAGCTGTTTTTT. This translates into CATAWTGARLDTGELFF.

For this clone: At one end, the junction sequence differs from germline, possibly due to a read error. The chain combines TRBV5-6 with TRBJ2-5, with D possibly TRBD2 on 5 matching bases. The CDR3 has 11 residues. Germline V gives CDR1 SGHDT, CDR2 YYEEEE. CDR3 protein: CASSLALAIDF. The CDR3 DNA sequence: TGTGCCAGCAGCTTGGCCTTAGCGATTGACTTC.

This clone is a singleton in its sample. The chain joins TRBV12-5 to TRBJ1-1; unclear D gene. This CDR3 contains 15 residues. Germline assignment: CDR1 LGHNT and CDR2 FRNRAP. V was cut by 2 bases and J by 7 bases, with 17 bases left in between. The CDR3 loop is CASGLSVDSGYEAFF. In DNA form, the CDR3 reads TGTGCTAGTGGTTTGTCTGTGGACTCGGGGTATGAAGCTTTCTTT.

This clone was seen a handful of times. V is TRBV28 and J is TRBJ2-7; 11 bases map to TRBD2. V gave up 6 bases and J gave up 3 bases; unmatched junction bases: 10. From germline, CDR1 is MDHEN and CDR2 SYDVKM. The CDR3 covers 16 residues. CDR3: CASSPRGTSGLYEQYF. In nucleotides, the CDR3 is TGTGCCAGCAGCCCTAGGGGGACTAGCGGACTCTACGAGCAGTACTTC. Drawing the rest from reference TRBV28 and TRBJ2-7, the complete variable domain is DVKVTQSSRYLVKRTGEKVFLECVQDMDHENMFWYRQDPGLGLRLIYFSYDVKMKEKGDIPEGYSVSREKKERFSLILESASTNQTSMYLCASSPRGTSGLYEQYFGPGTRLTVT.

V gene TRBV6-5 combines with J gene TRBJ2-1; 7 nucleotides match TRBD1. Per germline, CDR1 MNHEY and CDR2 SVGAGI. V lost 0 bases, J lost 5 bases, and 7 bases stayed unmatched. CDR3 length: 16 amino acids. CDR3 coding DNA: TGTGCCAGCAGTTACTCTCGCAGACAGGGCAACAATGAGCAGTTCTTC. It specifies CASSYSRRQGNNEQFF.